The T cell receptor (beta chain) described here comes from a study of blood T cell repertoires in COVID-19. Study summary: Acute and convalescent COVID-19 samples came from the United States, Italy and Spain. Sample material is recorded as cDNA or gDNA derived from T cells, B-cell-depleted T cells, or PBMCs.

Under the authors' procedure: Reference gene primer amplification yielded estimated nucleated cell counts. Sequencing used immunoSEQ multiplex PCR; TCRdb keeps in-frame clones, though not all of them. V, J and clone size derive from that table, while D and trimming were established from the DNA sequence. The sample contains fewer than 100,000 clones, 88% of which appear only once. CDR3 size: 15 residues. From germline, CDR1 is MDHEN and CDR2 SYDVKM. J was trimmed by 0 bases and V by 6 bases; bases with no gene match: 0. This TCR derives from a human donor in a cohort sampled during active COVID-19. The rearrangement links TRBV28 to TRBJ2-2; 11 bases map to TRBD1. The sample consisted of peripheral blood. The CDR3 is CASRGQGANTGELFF. The CDR3 DNA is TGTGCCAGCAGGGGACAGGGGGCGAACACCGGGGAGCTGTTTTTT. The whole variable domain, remainder taken from reference TRBV28 and TRBJ2-2, is DVKVTQSSRYLVKRTGEKVFLECVQDMDHENMFWYRQDPGLGLRLIYFSYDVKMKEKGDIPEGYSVSREKKERFSLILESASTNQTSMYLCASRGQGANTGELFFGEGSRLTVL.